Listed here are 28 T cell receptor beta chains from one sample, sequenced in a study of CD8+ T cells in alopecia areata. The authors extracted RNA and reverse transcribed it into cDNA as the sequencing template. Only in-frame clones appear in the TCRdb table, and some are missing; sequencing was by immunoSEQ multiplex PCR. The sample consists of roughly 64,000 clones, roughly 40% of them appearing once. Sequences were obtained from NKG2D-low CD8+ T cells sorted from blood. These receptors came from a human donor with alopecia areata.

The V gene is TRBV6-6, the J gene TRBJ1-1; 9 bases align to TRBD1. Germline CDR1 is MNHNY and CDR2 is SVGAGI (reference sequence). This CDR3 is built from 14 residues. The J segment lost 5 bases and the V segment lost 6 bases, leaving 7 bases of the junction unmatched. This CDR3 reads CASSPDRGRTEAFF. The CDR3 DNA follows: TGTGCCAGCAGCCCGGACAGGGGCCGGACTGAAGCTTTCTTT.

The DNA of the CDR3 is TGCGCCAGCAGCTTTTCCGGGACAGGGGGCTTTAGGGAGGTTGAGCAGTTCTTC. It is translated as CASSFSGTGGFREVEQFF. The V gene is TRBV5-1, the J gene TRBJ2-1; TRBD1 aligns across 12 bases. The CDR3 extends over 18 amino acids. Trimming removed 2 bases from V and 9 bases from J; junction bases left unmatched: 15. Per the germline V gene, CDR1 is SGHRS and CDR2 is YFSETQ.

Written as DNA, the CDR3 is TGCGCCAGCAGCTTGTGGAGGGGATACAATGAGCAGTTCTTC. This gives the protein CASSLWRGYNEQFF. V is TRBV5-1 and J is TRBJ2-1; perhaps TRBD2 as D (6 bases). There are 14 residues in the CDR3. With 1 base removed from V and 4 bases from J, the gap between germline ends came to 9 bases. Germline V CDR1 and CDR2: SGHRS, YFSETQ. Combining the CDR3 with reference TRBV5-1 and TRBJ2-1 gives the whole variable domain KAGVTQTPRYLIKTRGQQVTLSCSPISGHRSVSWYQQTPGQGLQFLFEYFSETQRNKGNFPGRFSGRQFSNSRSEMNVSTLELGDSALYLCASSLWRGYNEQFFGPGTRLTVL.

The chain joins TRBV5-1 to TRBJ2-5; the match to TRBD2 covers 11 bases. CDR1 is SGHRS, CDR2 YFSETQ, per germline. The CDR3 runs 19 residues. Trimming took 3 bases from V and 5 from J; bases not matched to a gene: 18. Written as DNA, the CDR3 is TGCGCCAGCAGCTGGCCCCGGCTAGCGGGGGGCGAGATTATGGAGACCCAGTACTTC. Amino acids: CASSWPRLAGGEIMETQYF.

The J gene is TRBJ2-7, the V gene TRBV5-1, with a possible D match to TRBD2 (5 bases). Germline CDR1 is SGHRS and CDR2 is YFSETQ. Deletions cut 1 base from V and 7 bases from J, with 6 bases between. The CDR3 consists of 11 residues. CDR3 region: CASSLTGEQYF. For the CDR3, the DNA is TGCGCCAGCAGCTTGACGGGAGAGCAGTACTTC.

The V gene is TRBV6-6, the J gene TRBJ1-1, with 8 nucleotides matching TRBD1. The V gene's germline CDR1 is MNHNY and CDR2 SVGAGI (reference sequence). Unmatched junction bases numbered 12, after V lost 6 bases and J lost 3 bases. The CDR3 sequence is 16 residues long. The CDR3 DNA reads TGTGCCAGCAGCCCCTCAGGGGGCAACTGGGACACTGAAGCTTTCTTT. Amino acid sequence: CASSPSGGNWDTEAFF.

This chain joins TRBV15 and TRBJ2-2; D is ambiguous. The CDR3 consists of 13 residues. V lost 0 bases and J 8 bases, leaving 7 bases between the germline ends. CDR1 LNHNV and CDR2 YYDKDF come from the germline V gene (reference sequence). CDR3 residues: CATSRDFRGELFF. Here the CDR3 DNA reads TGTGCCACCAGCAGAGATTTTAGGGGGGAGCTGTTTTTT.

V gene TRBV13 combines with J gene TRBJ1-2; perhaps TRBD1 as D (5 bases). Germline V CDR1 and CDR2: PRHDT, FYEKMQ (reference sequence). V was cut by 2 bases and J by 0 bases, with 13 bases left in between. The CDR3 length is 16 residues. The CDR3 DNA reads as TGTGCCAGCAGCTTACAGGGCCCTGAAGCTAACTATGGCTACACCTTC. This encodes CASSLQGPEANYGYTF.

The chain couples TRBV2 to TRBJ2-7; 7 bases agree with TRBD2. Germline CDR1 reads SNHLY; CDR2 reads FYNNEI. The CDR3 is 15 amino acids. Trimming at V came to 4 bases and at J to 2 bases, leaving 8 bases not matched to a gene. The CDR3 loop is CASSATLADPYEQYF. CDR3 in DNA: TGTGCCAGCAGTGCGACCCTAGCGGATCCCTACGAGCAGTACTTC.

This clone appeared once. The rearrangement joins TRBV11-1 to TRBJ1-2; D not certain. The CDR3 is 13 amino acids. Trimming removed 1 base at V and 4 bases at J, with 7 bases between. The germline V gene has CDR1 SGHAT and CDR2 FQDESV (reference sequence). The CDR3 DNA follows: TGTGCCAGCAGCTTAGGAGGCGGCTATGGCTACACCTTC. It encodes CASSLGGGYGYTF.

The genes are TRBV7-9 and TRBJ2-7; 7 bases are shared with TRBD1. This CDR3 spans 13 amino acids. Germline CDR1 is SEHNR and CDR2 is FQNEAQ (reference sequence). V shed 5 bases and J 2 bases; nucleotides not matched to a gene: 3. DNA of the CDR3: TGTGCCAGCAGCGTGGGACAGACCTACGAGCAGTACTTC. This gives the protein CASSVGQTYEQYF.

The chain joins TRBV7-2 to TRBJ1-1; a possible D gene is TRBD1 (5 bases). Germline loops: CDR1 SGHTA, CDR2 FQGNSA. V was clipped by 6 bases and J by 6 bases, with 14 bases between them. This CDR3 has 13 residues. Here the CDR3 reads CASRPGTRAEAFF. In DNA, the CDR3 is TGTGCCAGCAGACCGGGGACTCGCGCTGAAGCTTTCTTT.

The chain has TRBV6-4 and TRBJ2-3; D gene ambiguous. CDR3 length: 15 amino acids. V was trimmed by 3 bases and J by 2 bases, leaving 12 bases between them. In germline, CDR1 is MRHNA, CDR2 SNTAGT. The CDR3 DNA reads as TGTGCCAGCAGTGAAGGTTCCCTCGACACAGATACGCAGTATTTT. Translated, it gives CASSEGSLDTDTQYF.

The chain links TRBV4-2 to TRBJ2-7; TRBD2 matches 8 bases. The CDR3 runs 16 residues. J lost 2 bases, V lost 2 bases, and 8 bases had no gene match. CDR1 and CDR2 from the germline V gene are LGHNA and YNFKEQ. This chain's CDR3 is CASSQSPAGATYEQYF. In nucleotides, the CDR3 is TGTGCCAGCAGCCAATCCCCAGCGGGAGCGACCTACGAGCAGTACTTC.

V gene TRBV9 combines with J gene TRBJ2-2, with D possibly TRBD1 on 5 matching bases. The CDR3 has 13 amino acids. Trimming removed 0 bases from V and 7 bases from J, with 7 bases in between. Germline CDR1 SGDLS, CDR2 YYNGEE. Here the CDR3 reads CASSVGGHGELFF. DNA for the CDR3: TGTGCCAGCAGCGTAGGGGGCCACGGGGAGCTGTTTTTT.

V and J are TRBV19 and TRBJ1-1; D perhaps matches TRBD1 (5 bases). The V end lost 5 bases, the J end lost 1 base, and 11 bases lay between the germline ends. Germline-derived CDR1 and CDR2 are LNHDA and SQIVND (reference sequence). CDR3 length: 14 residues. CDR3 residues: CASSRWDGNTEAFF. The DNA for the CDR3 is TGTGCCAGTAGTCGGTGGGACGGGAACACTGAAGCTTTCTTT.

This clone was found a few times. V and J are TRBV28 and TRBJ2-6; a possible D gene is TRBD1 (6 bases). V gave up 5 bases and J gave up 2 bases, with 10 bases separating them. CDR3 length equals 15 residues. The germline gives CDR1 MDHEN, CDR2 SYDVKM. Here the CDR3 reads CASSPGQTGANVLTF. Here the CDR3 DNA reads TGTGCCAGCAGTCCCGGACAGACTGGGGCCAACGTCCTGACTTTC. The full variable domain, with the rest looked up from reference TRBV28 and TRBJ2-6, is DVKVTQSSRYLVKRTGEKVFLECVQDMDHENMFWYRQDPGLGLRLIYFSYDVKMKEKGDIPEGYSVSREKKERFSLILESASTNQTSMYLCASSPGQTGANVLTFGAGSRLTVL.

This chain links TRBV7-2 with TRBJ2-5; the D gene is possibly TRBD2 (6 bases). Germline CDR1 reads SGHTA; CDR2 reads FQGNSA. The CDR3 runs 17 residues. The V gene lost 3 bases and the J gene lost 4 bases, with 21 bases spanning the gap. CDR3 coding DNA: TGTGCCAGCAGCTTTATGTCTGGGGCGGGGTTGGGAGAGACCCAGTACTTC. This encodes CASSFMSGAGLGETQYF.

The chain uses TRBV7-8 and TRBJ2-2; 8 bases line up with TRBD2. Trimming removed 8 bases from V and 9 bases from J; junction bases left unmatched: 8. This CDR3 comprises 13 residues. Germline V gene lookup returns CDR1 SGHVS and CDR2 FQNEAQ. In nucleotides, the CDR3 is TGTGCCAGCTTACCGGGGGGGCACCGGGAGCTGTTTTTT. Its translation is CASLPGGHRELFF.

The chain couples TRBV29-1 to TRBJ2-7; 7 positions agree with TRBD1. The CDR3 is 12 residues long. Germline CDR1 reads SQVTM; CDR2 reads ANQGSEA. With V trimmed by 7 bases and J by 1 base, 4 bases remained unmatched. CDR3 amino acids: CSAGDSSYEQYF. The CDR3, as DNA: TGCAGCGCTGGGGACAGTTCCTACGAGCAGTACTTC.

This clone was seen a handful of times. The rearrangement uses TRBV14 and TRBJ2-1, with TRBD2 matching over 7 bases. Trimming cost V 1 base and J 7 bases; bases outside gene matches: 7. Looked up from germline, CDR1 is SGHDN and CDR2 is FVKESK. The CDR3 runs to 15 residues. CDR3 protein: CASSQGRGEWNEQFF. The CDR3, as DNA: TGTGCCAGCAGCCAAGGCCGGGGGGAATGGAATGAGCAGTTCTTC.

There are a few counts of this clone. The J gene is TRBJ2-7, the V gene TRBV9; a weak D match, TRBD1 (6 bases). The CDR3 sequence is 12 residues long. CDR1 is SGDLS and CDR2 is YYNGEE in the germline V gene. V was shortened by 1 base and J by 5 bases, with 7 bases between the two germline ends. CDR3 amino acids: CASSVQGHEQYF. The CDR3, as DNA: TGTGCCAGCAGCGTACAGGGGCACGAGCAGTACTTC.

V is TRBV5-1 and J is TRBJ2-1; unclear D gene. Trimming took off 4 bases at V and 6 bases at J, with 11 bases between the two ends. This CDR3 has 13 amino acids. Per germline, CDR1 SGHRS and CDR2 YFSETQ. The CDR3 sequence: CASSRSPGNEQFF. The CDR3 DNA sequence: TGCGCCAGCAGCCGTTCCCCCGGCAATGAGCAGTTCTTC.

This clone turned up a few times. The chain couples TRBV5-1 to TRBJ2-2; D gene unclear. Trimming cost V 2 bases and J 0 bases, with 5 bases left between them. The CDR3 is 14 residues long. Germline V gene lookup returns CDR1 SGHRS and CDR2 YFSETQ. CDR3 in DNA: TGCGCCAGCAGCTTTACCTCGAACACCGGGGAGCTGTTTTTT. Protein product: CASSFTSNTGELFF.

This clone was seen a handful of times. The chain carries TRBV4-3 and TRBJ2-5; 10 bases match TRBD2. V was pared by 4 bases and J by 5 bases, with 7 bases of the junction left unmatched. The CDR3 spans 15 residues. Germline V lookup: CDR1 LGHNA, CDR2 YSLEER. The CDR3 nucleotides read TGCGCCAGCAGCCCAGAGGGACTAGCGATTGAGACCCAGTACTTC. Amino acids: CASSPEGLAIETQYF.

Regarding this clone: This same CDR3 is encoded by further DNA sequences in the sample. This chain connects TRBV27 to TRBJ2-7; unclear D gene. The germline V gene has CDR1 MNHEY and CDR2 SMNVEV (reference sequence). V gave up 3 bases and J gave up 1 base, with 7 bases separating them. The CDR3 covers 13 residues. CDR3 region: CASSLSRSYEQYF. In nucleotides, the CDR3 is TGTGCCAGCAGTTTGTCCCGATCCTACGAGCAGTACTTC.

The chain has TRBV19 and TRBJ2-1; 10 nucleotides agree with TRBD2. CDR1 and CDR2 from the germline V gene are LNHDA and SQIVND (reference sequence). This CDR3 region has 14 residues. V trimming: 8 bases; J trimming: 4 bases; junction bases outside the gene matches: 5. The CDR3 DNA follows: TGTGCCAGTTCTAGCGGGAGCGGATACAATGAGCAGTTCTTC. Its translation is CASSSGSGYNEQFF.

V is TRBV29-1 and J is TRBJ2-3; D ambiguous. The CDR3 is 16 amino acids. Deletions cut 1 base from V and 0 bases from J, with 14 bases between. CDR1 and CDR2 (germline): SQVTM, ANQGSEA. The CDR3 nucleotides are TGCAGCGTTGAAGGTGTTGGGTGGTCAAGCACAGATACGCAGTATTTT. Its protein product is CSVEGVGWSSTDTQYF.